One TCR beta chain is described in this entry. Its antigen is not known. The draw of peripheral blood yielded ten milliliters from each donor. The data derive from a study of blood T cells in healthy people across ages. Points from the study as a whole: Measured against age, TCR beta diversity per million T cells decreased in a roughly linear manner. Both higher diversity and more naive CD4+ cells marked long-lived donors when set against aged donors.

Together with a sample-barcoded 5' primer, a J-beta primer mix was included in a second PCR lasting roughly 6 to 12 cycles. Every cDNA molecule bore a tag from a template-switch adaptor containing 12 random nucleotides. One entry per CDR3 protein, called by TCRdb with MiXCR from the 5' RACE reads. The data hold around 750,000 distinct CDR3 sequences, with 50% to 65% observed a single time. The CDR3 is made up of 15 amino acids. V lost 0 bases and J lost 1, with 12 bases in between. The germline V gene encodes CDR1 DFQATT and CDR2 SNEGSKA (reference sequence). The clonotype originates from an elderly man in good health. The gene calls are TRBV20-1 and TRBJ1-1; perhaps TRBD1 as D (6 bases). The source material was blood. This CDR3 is CSARDPGASNTEAFF. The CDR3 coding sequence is TGCAGTGCTAGAGATCCAGGGGCCTCGAACACTGAAGCTTTCTTT.